This T cell receptor beta chain appears in the sequencing data of a study of blood T cell repertoires in COVID-19. The table came from immunoSEQ multiplex PCR; TCRdb's copy has only in-frame clones and leaves some out. Of some 150,000 clones listed, over 60% are singletons. Germline CDR1 reads LGHNA; CDR2 reads YNFKEQ. Trimming pared 0 bases from V and 0 bases from J, leaving 18 bases between. This CDR3 region has 19 residues. The source material was peripheral blood. This TCR was recovered from a woman over 75 with active or convalescent COVID-19. The chain has TRBV4-2 and TRBJ1-5; tentatively, D is TRBD1 (5 bases). CDR3 protein: CASSQELSAGQNSNQPQHF. DNA of the CDR3: TGTGCCAGCAGCCAAGAACTAAGTGCAGGGCAGAATAGCAATCAGCCCCAGCATTTT.